One and the same sample provided the 6 T cell receptor beta chains below, sequenced in a study of blood T cells in healthy people across ages. Sample-barcoded 5' priming and a J-beta primer mix drove a second PCR of roughly 6 to 12 cycles. TCRdb used MiXCR to reprocess the 5' RACE reads, holding one entry per CDR3 protein. The sample gives 1.5 million to 2 million distinct CDR3 sequences, roughly 49% of which show up once; about 2.1% is in the top ten. The sequencing sample was made of blood. The receptor source for this set is a middle-aged woman in good health.

The chain combines TRBV7-8 with TRBJ2-7; TRBD1 matches 7 bases. V shed 1 base, J shed 4 bases, and the junction held 7 bases outside the gene matches. This CDR3 region has 15 residues. Germline CDR1 reads SGHVS; CDR2 reads FQNEAQ. The chain's CDR3 is CASSLGLGQPYEQYF. CDR3 sequence (DNA): TGTGCCAGCAGCTTAGGTCTGGGACAGCCGTACGAGCAGTACTTC. Full variable domain (outside the CDR3, taken from reference TRBV7-8 and TRBJ2-7): GAGVSQSPRYKVAKRGQDVALRCDPISGHVSLFWYQQALGQGPEFLTYFQNEAQLDKSGLPSDRFFAERPEGSVSTLKIQRTQQEDSAVYLCASSLGLGQPYEQYFGPGTRLTVT.

The chain recombines TRBV12-3 or TRBV12-4 with TRBJ2-7; 9 nucleotides align to TRBD1. The J segment lost 7 bases and the V segment lost 7 bases, leaving 14 bases of the junction unmatched. This CDR3 spans 15 amino acids. CDR3 amino acids: CASISGDRVNNEQYF. The CDR3 nucleotides read TGTGCCAGCATTTCAGGGGACAGGGTCAACAATGAGCAGTACTTC.

This clonotype was detected a few times. The chain uses TRBV20-1 and TRBJ2-5; D may be TRBD1 (6 bases). Germline V gene sequence: CDR1 DFQATT, CDR2 SNEGSKA (reference sequence). V lost 7 bases, J lost 1 base, and 19 bases lay in between. CDR3 length equals 15 residues. The CDR3 nucleotides are TGCAGTGTTAAGGGGGTTGGTGGGTTCCAAGAGACCCAGTACTTC. Translation: CSVKGVGGFQETQYF.

The chain recombines TRBV5-6 with TRBJ2-3; tentative D call: TRBD2 (5 bases). Germline CDR1 SGHDT, CDR2 YYEEEE. The V end lost 0 bases, the J end lost 2 bases, and 13 bases lay between the germline ends. This CDR3 has 16 residues. The CDR3 DNA reads as TGTGCCAGCAGCTTGGCAGAGGACTTGTACACAGATACGCAGTATTTT. Amino acid sequence: CASSLAEDLYTDTQYF.

The sample holds a few counts of this clonotype. The rearrangement uses TRBV5-5 and TRBJ2-6; 7 bases fit TRBD1. Germline V gene sequence: CDR1 SGHKS, CDR2 YYEKEE (reference sequence). After removal of 4 bases from V and 4 bases from J, the junction contained 8 bases not matched to a gene. The CDR3 is made up of 16 amino acids. The DNA of the CDR3 is TGTGCCAGCAGCAGGAGGCAGGGGGACGGGGCCAACGTCCTGACTTTC. It translates to CASSRRQGDGANVLTF. Together with reference TRBV5-5 and TRBJ2-6, the CDR3 gives the full variable domain: DAGVTQSPTHLIKTRGQQVTLRCSPISGHKSVSWYQQVLGQGPQFIFQYYEKEERGRGNFPDRFSARQFPNYSSELNVNALLLGDSALYLCASSRRQGDGANVLTFGAGSRLTVL.

Here the CDR3 DNA reads TGCGCCAGCAGCTTGGAATCCCATCCAACGGGGGCCCCGTACAATGAGCAGTTCTTC. This translates into CASSLESHPTGAPYNEQFF. The chain couples TRBV5-1 to TRBJ2-1, with D perhaps given as TRBD1 or TRBD2 (6 bases each). Germline CDR1 reads SGHRS; CDR2 reads YFSETQ. The CDR3 loop spans 19 amino acids. V lost 0 bases and J 4 bases, leaving 23 bases between the germline ends. The full variable domain, rest sourced from reference TRBV5-1 and TRBJ2-1, is KAGVTQTPRYLIKTRGQQVTLSCSPISGHRSVSWYQQTPGQGLQFLFEYFSETQRNKGNFPGRFSGRQFSNSRSEMNVSTLELGDSALYLCASSLESHPTGAPYNEQFFGPGTRLTVL.